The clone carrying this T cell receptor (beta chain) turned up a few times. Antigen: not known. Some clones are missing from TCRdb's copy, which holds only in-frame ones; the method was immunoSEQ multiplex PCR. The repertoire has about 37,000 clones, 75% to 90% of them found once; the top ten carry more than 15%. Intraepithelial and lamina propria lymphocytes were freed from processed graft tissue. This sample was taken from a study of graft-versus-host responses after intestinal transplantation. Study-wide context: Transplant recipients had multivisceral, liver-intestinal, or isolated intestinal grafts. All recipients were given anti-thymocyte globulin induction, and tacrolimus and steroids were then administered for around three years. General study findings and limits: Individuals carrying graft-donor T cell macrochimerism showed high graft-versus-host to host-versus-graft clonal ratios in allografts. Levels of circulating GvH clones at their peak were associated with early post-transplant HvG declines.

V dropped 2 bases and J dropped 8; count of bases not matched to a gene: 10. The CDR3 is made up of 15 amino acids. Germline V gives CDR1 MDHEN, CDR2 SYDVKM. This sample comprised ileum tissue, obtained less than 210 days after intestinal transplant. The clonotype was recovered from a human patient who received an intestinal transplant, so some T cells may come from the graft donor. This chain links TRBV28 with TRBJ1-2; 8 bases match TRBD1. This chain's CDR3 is CASSLAVRGLVGYTF. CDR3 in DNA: TGTGCCAGCAGTTTAGCTGTCAGGGGGCTTGTGGGCTACACCTTC.